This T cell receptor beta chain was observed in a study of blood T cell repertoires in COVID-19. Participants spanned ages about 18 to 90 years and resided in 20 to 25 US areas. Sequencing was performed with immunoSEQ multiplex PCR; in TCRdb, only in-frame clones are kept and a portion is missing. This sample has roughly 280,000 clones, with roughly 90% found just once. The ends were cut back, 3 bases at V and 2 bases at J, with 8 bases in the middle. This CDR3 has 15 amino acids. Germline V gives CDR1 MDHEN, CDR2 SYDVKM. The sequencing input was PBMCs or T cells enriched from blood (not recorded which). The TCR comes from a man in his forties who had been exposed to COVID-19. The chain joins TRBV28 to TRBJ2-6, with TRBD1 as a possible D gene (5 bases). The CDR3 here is CASSFLGAGANVLTF. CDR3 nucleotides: TGTGCCAGCAGTTTCTTAGGGGCTGGGGCCAACGTCCTGACTTTC.